Listed below are T cell receptor beta chains from one sample, sequenced in a study of OX40 agonist ivuxolimab in advanced cancers. The data were produced by immunoSEQ multiplex PCR, yet TCRdb's version contains in-frame clones alone and is incomplete. The sample records about 69,000 clones, around four fifths being singletons. Material: CD4+ or CD8+ T cells sorted from blood, obtained in a trial of the OX40 agonist ivuxolimab. These receptors came from an adult with an advanced solid tumor such as melanoma, head and neck, liver or kidney cancer. CDR3s include the opening cysteine and the closing phenylalanine or tryptophan. Each record gives: clone size, V gene, D gene, J gene, CDR3 length, CDR3 protein, CDR3 DNA. The D gene is left open where the match is weak. Not every row has a clone size; where given, it reads once, few, many or a size class.

clone size: NA; V gene: TRBV19; D gene: NA; J gene: TRBJ1-5; CDR3 length: 14; CDR3 protein: CASSITLGHQPQHF; CDR3 DNA: TGTGCCAGTAGTATAACCCTAGGGCACCAGCCCCAGCATTTT
clone size: NA; V gene: TRBV6-6; D gene: TRBD1; J gene: TRBJ1-6; CDR3 length: 14; CDR3 protein: CASTHGTGGSPLHF; CDR3 DNA: TGTGCCAGCACCCACGGGACAGGGGGATCACCCCTCCACTTT
clone size: NA; V gene: TRBV19; D gene: TRBD1; J gene: TRBJ1-2; CDR3 length: 16; CDR3 protein: CASSIGTGLGLNGYTF; CDR3 DNA: TGTGCCAGTAGTATTGGGACAGGTCTTGGGTTAAATGGCTACACCTTC
clone size: NA; V gene: TRBV7-3; D gene: NA; J gene: TRBJ2-5; CDR3 length: 14; CDR3 protein: CASSQGVGSGTQYF; CDR3 DNA: TGTGCCAGCAGCCAAGGCGTCGGGAGTGGAACCCAGTACTTC
clone size: NA; V gene: TRBV5-1; D gene: NA; J gene: TRBJ2-1; CDR3 length: 16; CDR3 protein: CASSLSQGRRYNEQFF; CDR3 DNA: TGCGCCAGCAGCTTGTCGCAGGGTCGGCGGTACAATGAGCAGTTCTTC
clone size: NA; V gene: TRBV18; D gene: NA; J gene: TRBJ1-1; CDR3 length: 17; CDR3 protein: CASSLLAPQGKGTEAFF; CDR3 DNA: TGTGCCAGCTCACTCCTCGCCCCACAGGGCAAGGGCACTGAAGCTTTCTTT
clone size: NA; V gene: TRBV5-1; D gene: TRBD2; J gene: TRBJ2-7; CDR3 length: 16; CDR3 protein: CASSPSGTSGGWEQYF; CDR3 DNA: TGCGCCAGCAGCCCCTCCGGGACCTCGGGGGGGTGGGAGCAGTACTTC
clone size: NA; V gene: TRBV19; D gene: TRBD1; J gene: TRBJ1-6; CDR3 length: 16; CDR3 protein: CASSSPGQGADSPLHF; CDR3 DNA: TGTGCCAGTAGTAGCCCCGGACAGGGAGCCGATTCACCCCTCCACTTT
clone size: NA; V gene: TRBV5-5; D gene: NA; J gene: TRBJ2-5; CDR3 length: 15; CDR3 protein: CASSLGQSRGETQYF; CDR3 DNA: TGTGCCAGCAGCTTGGGACAGAGCCGCGGAGAGACCCAGTACTTC
clone size: NA; V gene: TRBV28; D gene: NA; J gene: TRBJ1-4; CDR3 length: 13; CDR3 protein: CASGRGPREKLFF; CDR3 DNA: TGTGCCAGCGGTCGTGGCCCTCGTGAAAAACTGTTTTTT
clone size: NA; V gene: TRBV28; D gene: NA; J gene: TRBJ1-4; CDR3 length: 15; CDR3 protein: CASSLDVRGREKLFF; CDR3 DNA: TGTGCCAGCAGTTTAGACGTACGGGGGCGGGAAAAACTGTTTTTT
clone size: once; V gene: TRBV18; D gene: NA; J gene: TRBJ1-4; CDR3 length: 13; CDR3 protein: CASSPGIAEKLFF; CDR3 DNA: TGTGCCAGCTCACCCGGCATTGCGGAGAAACTGTTTTTT
clone size: NA; V gene: TRBV6-5; D gene: NA; J gene: TRBJ2-2; CDR3 length: 12; CDR3 protein: CASGENTGELFF; CDR3 DNA: TGTGCCAGCGGGGAGAACACCGGGGAGCTGTTTTTT
clone size: NA; V gene: TRBV28; D gene: NA; J gene: TRBJ1-1; CDR3 length: 16; CDR3 protein: CASSFEWAGLDTEAFF; CDR3 DNA: TGTGCCAGCAGTTTTGAGTGGGCAGGTTTGGACACTGAAGCTTTCTTT
clone size: NA; V gene: TRBV7-6; D gene: NA; J gene: TRBJ2-5; CDR3 length: 13; CDR3 protein: CASSPWKKETQYF; CDR3 DNA: TGTGCCAGCAGCCCCTGGAAGAAAGAGACCCAGTACTTC
clone size: few; V gene: TRBV7-9; D gene: NA; J gene: TRBJ2-3; CDR3 length: 13; CDR3 protein: CASSLQATDTQYF; CDR3 DNA: TGTGCCAGCAGCTTACAGGCCACAGATACGCAGTATTTT
clone size: once; V gene: TRBV9; D gene: NA; J gene: TRBJ1-1; CDR3 length: 14; CDR3 protein: CASSVQEGGTEAFF; CDR3 DNA: TGTGCCAGCAGCGTCCAGGAGGGGGGGACTGAAGCTTTCTTT
clone size: NA; V gene: TRBV7-9; D gene: TRBD2; J gene: TRBJ2-7; CDR3 length: 14; CDR3 protein: CASSSLTSVDEQYF; CDR3 DNA: TGTGCCAGCAGCTCCCTGACTAGCGTCGACGAGCAGTACTTC
clone size: NA; V gene: TRBV4-1; D gene: TRBD2; J gene: TRBJ2-5; CDR3 length: 17; CDR3 protein: CASSQEGRTSGGETQYF; CDR3 DNA: TGCGCCAGCAGCCAAGAAGGGAGGACTAGCGGAGGAGAGACCCAGTACTTC
clone size: NA; V gene: TRBV5-1; D gene: NA; J gene: TRBJ2-1; CDR3 length: 15; CDR3 protein: CASSLAGAPLNEQFF; CDR3 DNA: TGCGCCAGCAGCTTGGCCGGGGCCCCCCTGAATGAGCAGTTCTTC
clone size: NA; V gene: TRBV5-1; D gene: NA; J gene: TRBJ2-2; CDR3 length: 15; CDR3 protein: CASSLGFSNTGELFF; CDR3 DNA: TGCGCCAGCAGCTTGGGGTTCTCGAACACCGGGGAGCTGTTTTTT
clone size: NA; V gene: TRBV18; D gene: NA; J gene: TRBJ2-3; CDR3 length: 12; CDR3 protein: CASSPRGDTQYF; CDR3 DNA: TGTGCCAGCTCACCACGCGGAGATACGCAGTATTTT
clone size: NA; V gene: TRBV2; D gene: NA; J gene: TRBJ1-6; CDR3 length: 17; CDR3 protein: CASSDPQGSSYNSPLHF; CDR3 DNA: TGTGCCAGCAGTGACCCCCAGGGGAGCTCCTATAATTCACCCCTCCACTTT
clone size: NA; V gene: TRBV25-1; D gene: TRBD2; J gene: TRBJ2-3; CDR3 length: 14; CDR3 protein: CASSPAGGSDTQYF; CDR3 DNA: TGTGCCAGCAGTCCAGCGGGAGGGTCAGATACGCAGTATTTT
clone size: NA; V gene: TRBV28; D gene: TRBD2; J gene: TRBJ2-5; CDR3 length: 14; CDR3 protein: CASSLAGGAETQYF; CDR3 DNA: TGTGCCAGCAGTCTAGCGGGAGGGGCAGAGACCCAGTACTTC
clone size: NA; V gene: TRBV13; D gene: NA; J gene: TRBJ2-5; CDR3 length: 14; CDR3 protein: CASSLWASKETQYF; CDR3 DNA: TGTGCCAGCAGCTTATGGGCATCTAAAGAGACCCAGTACTTC
clone size: NA; V gene: TRBV6-5; D gene: TRBD1; J gene: TRBJ2-7; CDR3 length: 16; CDR3 protein: CASSYSDRGSSYEQYF; CDR3 DNA: TGTGCCAGCAGTTACTCCGACAGGGGATCGTCCTACGAGCAGTACTTC